The 29 T cell receptor beta chains below were found in one sample sequenced in a study of cytomegalovirus exposure and HLA in healthy donors. The PCR contained 60 Vbeta and 13 Jbeta primers. The repertoire was sequenced with immunoSEQ multiplex PCR; TCRdb's copy has only in-frame clones and lacks some. The data show around 130,000 clones, 70% to 85% seen once. Sequencing used PBMCs. The receptors here all came from a boy aged 2 to 10 in good health and CMV-seronegative.

The chain couples TRBV6-1 to TRBJ1-2; weak D call: TRBD1 (5 bases). The germline CDR1 and CDR2 sequences are MNHNS and SASEGT. Trimming cost V 1 base and J 4 bases, with 13 bases left between them. The CDR3 is 15 residues long. This CDR3 is CASSEGAGQIYGYTF. CDR3 coding DNA: TGTGCCAGCAGTGAAGGGGCAGGGCAGATCTATGGCTACACCTTC.

This chain uses TRBV7-6 with TRBJ2-1, with D maybe TRBD2 (5 bases). V lost 8 bases, J lost 1 base, and 9 bases lay in between. The germline V gene encodes CDR1 SGHVS and CDR2 FNYEAQ. This CDR3 is 13 amino acids long. The CDR3 loop reads CASQEDSYNEQFF. CDR3 nucleotide sequence: TGTGCCAGCCAGGAGGATTCCTACAATGAGCAGTTCTTC.

A few counts support this clone. This sequence joins TRBV9 and TRBJ1-2; D gene ambiguous. The germline CDR1 and CDR2 sequences are SGDLS and YYNGEE. The germline V and J ends were trimmed by 2 bases and 4 bases, with 15 bases remaining between them. This CDR3 has 15 residues. The DNA of the CDR3 is TGTGCCAGCAGCGTGGCATTTGTCGGGAGCTATGGCTACACCTTC. It codes for CASSVAFVGSYGYTF. The whole variable domain, remainder taken from reference TRBV9 and TRBJ1-2, is DSGVTQTPKHLITATGQRVTLRCSPRSGDLSVYWYQQSLDQGLQFLIQYYNGEERAKGNILERFSAQQFPDLHSELNLSSLELGDSALYFCASSVAFVGSYGYTFGSGTRLTVV.

The V and J genes are TRBV7-2 and TRBJ2-7; D is unresolved. CDR1 is SGHTA and CDR2 is FQGNSA in the germline V gene. Deletions cut 5 bases from V and 3 bases from J, with 17 bases between. The CDR3 totals 15 residues. CDR3 DNA: TGTGCCAGCAGCGAAGAGTGGTCGAGGCTCTACGAGCAGTACTTC. It is translated as CASSEEWSRLYEQYF.

The sample holds many counts of this clone. The J gene is TRBJ2-6, the V gene TRBV15; D unresolved. In germline, CDR1 is LNHNV, CDR2 YYDKDF (reference sequence). There are 17 residues in the CDR3. V lost 0 bases to trimming and J lost 0 bases, with 9 bases between them. CDR3 nucleotides: TGTGCCACCAGCAGAGAGATCAGTAACTCTGGGGCCAACGTCCTGACTTTC. The encoded protein is CATSREISNSGANVLTF.

The CDR3 protein is CAWSFRTPVFYGYTF. Here the CDR3 DNA reads TGTGCCTGGAGTTTCAGGACACCGGTTTTCTATGGCTACACCTTC. The gene calls are TRBV30 and TRBJ1-2; maybe TRBD1 (5 bases). V dropped 2 bases and J dropped 4 bases, with 17 bases sitting between them. CDR1 is GTSNPN and CDR2 is SVGIG in the germline V gene (reference sequence). CDR3 length equals 15 residues.

This sequence joins TRBV19 and TRBJ1-6; maybe TRBD1 (5 bases). Per germline, CDR1 LNHDA and CDR2 SQIVND (reference sequence). The CDR3 length is 13 residues. V lost 6 bases to trimming and J lost 3 bases, with 6 bases between them. CDR3 sequence (DNA): TGTGCCAGTAGCAGGGTCTATAATTCACCCCTCCACTTT. It is translated as CASSRVYNSPLHF.

This chain links TRBV11-1 with TRBJ2-7; no clear D gene. The CDR3 loop spans 13 amino acids. Trimming pared 5 bases from V and 0 bases from J, leaving 8 bases between. Per the germline V gene, CDR1 is SGHAT and CDR2 is FQDESV (reference sequence). The CDR3 is CASSPTVSYEQYF. DNA for the CDR3: TGTGCCAGCAGCCCCACTGTCTCCTACGAGCAGTACTTC.

This clone appeared a few times. The chain employs TRBV27 and TRBJ1-2, with 7 bases fitting TRBD1. This CDR3 has 15 residues. The ends lost 5 bases at V and 2 bases at J; junction bases unmatched: 8. Germline V gene data show CDR1 as MNHEY and CDR2 as SMNVEV (reference sequence). CDR3 region: CASSPLPTGNYGYTF. Written as DNA, the CDR3 is TGTGCCAGCAGTCCCCTTCCGACAGGGAACTATGGCTACACCTTC.

This chain connects TRBV6-5 to TRBJ1-2, with 11 bases matching TRBD1. Trimming cost V 5 bases and J 3 bases; bases outside gene matches: 2. Germline V gene sequence: CDR1 MNHEY, CDR2 SVGAGI. The CDR3 covers 14 residues. The CDR3 reads CASSRGQGDYGYTF. CDR3 nucleotides: TGTGCCAGCAGTCGGGGACAGGGGGACTATGGCTACACCTTC.

The V call is TRBV30, the J call TRBJ1-2; the D is unclear. The length of the CDR3 is 14 residues. Germline CDR1 reads GTSNPN; CDR2 reads SVGIG (reference sequence). Trimming cost V 3 bases and J 4 bases, with 15 bases left between them. The CDR3 region is CAWSPGWGSYGYTF. The CDR3 nucleotides are TGTGCCTGGAGCCCGGGGTGGGGTAGCTATGGCTACACCTTC.

This chain links TRBV5-1 with TRBJ2-2, with D unresolved. Germline V CDR1 and CDR2: SGHRS, YFSETQ. The CDR3 consists of 12 residues. The ends were cut back, 2 bases at V and 8 bases at J, with 7 bases in the middle. CDR3 bases: TGCGCCAGCAGCTTTACGGGTGGGGAGCTGTTTTTT. It translates to CASSFTGGELFF.

The chain recombines TRBV4-2 with TRBJ1-4, with D maybe TRBD1 (5 bases). The CDR3 totals 15 residues. Between the trimmed V and J ends, which lost 1 base and 5 bases, there was a span of 11 bases. The germline V gene encodes CDR1 LGHNA and CDR2 YNFKEQ. The DNA of the CDR3 is TGTGCCAGCAGCCAAGGGGGACTGAGGAATGAAAAACTGTTTTTT. Protein product: CASSQGGLRNEKLFF.

The J gene is TRBJ1-2, the V gene TRBV19, with D possibly matching TRBD1 (5 bases). This CDR3 contains 14 residues. Trimming cost V 4 bases and J 3 bases, with 12 bases left between them. CDR1 is LNHDA, CDR2 SQIVND, per germline (reference sequence). CDR3 sequence reads: CASSTLQVDYGYTF. CDR3 nucleotide sequence: TGTGCCAGTAGTACCCTACAGGTAGACTATGGCTACACCTTC.

The chain joins TRBV9 to TRBJ2-2, with 7 bases lining up with TRBD2. The germline V gene encodes CDR1 SGDLS and CDR2 YYNGEE. The CDR3 has 16 residues. Trimming at V came to 0 bases and at J to 1 base, leaving 3 bases not matched to a gene. The CDR3 sequence is CASSVGGGWNTGELFF. The CDR3 nucleotides read TGTGCCAGCAGCGTAGGGGGGGGATGGAACACCGGGGAGCTGTTTTTT.

This clone was detected a few times. The gene calls are TRBV6-1 and TRBJ2-5; 9 nucleotides match TRBD2. From germline, CDR1 is MNHNS and CDR2 SASEGT. The CDR3 has 15 amino acids. After removal of 4 bases from V and 1 base from J, the junction contained 4 bases not matched to a gene. The CDR3 protein is CASSGLRGGQETQYF. CDR3 in DNA: TGTGCCAGCAGTGGGTTGCGGGGGGGCCAAGAGACCCAGTACTTC.

The CDR3 region is CASSPGQADEAFF. CDR3 in DNA: TGTGCCAGCAGTCCAGGACAGGCGGACGAAGCTTTCTTT. The rearrangement uses TRBV6-4 and TRBJ1-1, with TRBD1 identical over 7 bases. Germline CDR1 and CDR2: MRHNA and SNTAGT. V was clipped by 5 bases and J by 8 bases; unmatched bases: 8. CDR3 size: 13 residues.

The chain combines TRBV7-6 with TRBJ2-7; 16 bases are shared with TRBD2. Germline V CDR1 and CDR2: SGHVS, FNYEAQ. There are 16 residues in the CDR3. Trimming removed 3 bases from V and 7 bases from J; junction bases left unmatched: 6. CDR3 sequence reads: CASSLGLAGGPGEQYV. For the CDR3, the DNA is TGTGCCAGCAGCTTGGGACTAGCGGGAGGGCCGGGGGAGCAGTACGTC.

This sequence joins TRBV9 and TRBJ2-3; 14 bases are a match to TRBD2. Looked up from germline, CDR1 is SGDLS and CDR2 is YYNGEE. Losses at the gene ends were 4 bases for V and 2 bases for J; bases not matched to a gene: 3. The CDR3 has 16 residues. DNA of the CDR3: TGTGCCAGCAGCACGGGACTAGCGGGGGCCACAGATACGCAGTATTTT. Its protein product is CASSTGLAGATDTQYF.

The rearrangement joins TRBV6-6 to TRBJ2-1, with TRBD2 identical over 8 bases. The V gene end was trimmed by 1 base and the J gene end by 7 bases; junction bases not matched to a gene: 6. The V gene's germline CDR1 is MNHNY and CDR2 SVGAGI (reference sequence). This CDR3 has 15 amino acids. This CDR3 is CASSYLGGGRNEQFF. CDR3 in DNA: TGTGCCAGCAGTTACTTAGGCGGGGGGCGGAATGAGCAGTTCTTC.

This rearrangement joins TRBV7-2 to TRBJ2-1; maybe TRBD1 (5 bases). V shed 3 bases and J shed 5 bases, with 11 bases lying between them. CDR3 length: 14 amino acids. Germline CDR1 and CDR2: SGHTA and FQGNSA. CDR3 nucleotide sequence: TGTGCCAGCAGCTTCGCCAGGGCCAACAATGAGCAGTTCTTC. As protein: CASSFARANNEQFF.

The rearrangement links TRBV4-3 to TRBJ2-5, with 8 nucleotides matching TRBD1. The assigned J gene may be wrong: the sequence end matches TRBJ2-7 better. Germline CDR1 and CDR2: LGHNA and YSLEER. This CDR3 comprises 18 residues. This CDR3 is CASSQDHTTRTGRYEQYF. The DNA of the CDR3 is TGCGCCAGCAGCCAAGATCACACTACAAGGACAGGGCGCTACGAGCAGTACTTC.

The chain couples TRBV7-9 to TRBJ2-7; possibly TRBD2 for D (5 bases). The CDR3 is 13 amino acids. CDR1 and CDR2 from the germline V gene are SEHNR and FQNEAQ (reference sequence). V lost 3 bases to trimming and J lost 3 bases, with 9 bases between them. The CDR3 DNA follows: TGTGCCAGCAGCTTTGACGGGGACTACGAGCAGTACTTC. Amino acid sequence: CASSFDGDYEQYF.

With regard to this clone: The sample contains more than one DNA sequence encoding this CDR3. The chain joins TRBV13 to TRBJ2-3, with TRBD2 matching over 15 bases. The CDR3 totals 18 residues. Looked up from germline, CDR1 is PRHDT and CDR2 is FYEKMQ (reference sequence). J was trimmed by 0 bases and V by 4 bases; bases with no gene match: 5. The CDR3, as DNA: TGTGCCAGCAGCTCAGGACTAGCGGGGGGGCCGAGCACAGATACGCAGTATTTT. It encodes CASSSGLAGGPSTDTQYF.

The chain links TRBV2 to TRBJ1-3; a possible D gene is TRBD1 (6 bases). The length of the CDR3 is 15 residues. V dropped 6 bases and J dropped 4 bases, with 16 bases sitting between them. In germline, CDR1 is SNHLY, CDR2 FYNNEI. The CDR3 protein is CASSASQGSGNTIYF. Here the CDR3 DNA reads TGTGCCAGCAGCGCCAGCCAGGGGTCCGGAAACACCATATATTTT.

This clone was seen only a few times. The CDR3 coding sequence is TGTGCCAGCAGCCTCGTCAGGGGGCTGAACACTGAAGCTTTCTTT. Encoded protein: CASSLVRGLNTEAFF. V is TRBV2 and J is TRBJ1-1; 8 bases are shared with TRBD1. J lost 0 bases, V lost 6 bases, and 6 bases had no gene match. The CDR3 runs 15 residues. Germline CDR1 reads SNHLY; CDR2 reads FYNNEI.

This clone was seen only a few times. J is TRBJ2-3 and V is TRBV6-4; TRBD2 agrees at 10 bases. Per germline, CDR1 MRHNA and CDR2 SNTAGT. Trimming at V came to 5 bases and at J to 1 base, leaving 9 bases not matched to a gene. This CDR3 contains 17 residues. The CDR3 nucleotides read TGTGCCAGCAGTCGAGGCGTAGCGGGAGGTGGCACAGATACGCAGTATTTT. Translated: CASSRGVAGGGTDTQYF.

The genes are TRBV11-2 and TRBJ1-1; the D is unclear. Germline V CDR1 and CDR2: SGHAT, FQNNGV. The CDR3 is 12 residues long. Trimming removed 6 bases from V and 8 bases from J, with 13 bases in between. The CDR3 bases are TGTGCCAGCAGTCCGCACGGAGGGGAAGCTTTCTTT. This sequence encodes CASSPHGGEAFF.

This clone has only one observation. The chain joins TRBV6-4 to TRBJ2-3; maybe TRBD2 (7 bases). The germline V gene encodes CDR1 MRHNA and CDR2 SNTAGT. The ends were cut back, 3 bases at V and 3 bases at J, with 10 bases in the middle. The CDR3 covers 14 residues. CDR3 amino acids: CASSEGGATDTQYF. For the CDR3, the DNA is TGTGCCAGCAGTGAAGGGGGGGCGACAGATACGCAGTATTTT.